One and the same sample provided the 27 T cell receptor beta chains below, sequenced in a study of blood T cell repertoires in COVID-19. Assay: immunoSEQ multiplex PCR; the TCRdb copy retains only in-frame clones and omits some. The sample includes around 170,000 clones, 70% to 90% seen only once; the top ten take 1.5% to 2%. Specimen: peripheral blood. The receptors were gathered from a man between 18 and 35 years old who had recovered from COVID-19.

The chain links TRBV24-1 to TRBJ1-1; 8 positions match TRBD1. The CDR3 extends over 13 amino acids. Germline CDR1 is KGHDR and CDR2 is SFDVKD. J gave up 8 bases and V 4 bases, and 5 bases lay outside the gene matches. CDR3 in amino acids: CATSDRDRPEAFF. The CDR3 DNA follows: TGTGCCACCAGTGACCGGGACAGGCCCGAAGCTTTCTTT.

This clone was picked up one time. The gene calls are TRBV9 and TRBJ2-1; 10 bases match TRBD2. Looked up from germline, CDR1 is SGDLS and CDR2 is YYNGEE. J gave up 6 bases and V 1 base, and 13 bases lay outside the gene matches. The CDR3 is 18 amino acids. CDR3 bases: TGTGCCAGCAGCGTAAATCTAGCGGGAGTCTCCCATAGCAATGAGCAGTTCTTC. The encoded protein is CASSVNLAGVSHSNEQFF.

This chain links TRBV9 with TRBJ1-1, with a possible D match to TRBD1 (5 bases). The germline V gene encodes CDR1 SGDLS and CDR2 YYNGEE. The V end was cut by 3 bases, the J end by 4 bases, with 19 bases between. The CDR3 loop spans 16 amino acids. Here the CDR3 DNA reads TGTGCCAGCAGCGCGGATGGATTAAATACAGGCACTGAAGCTTTCTTT. This gives the protein CASSADGLNTGTEAFF.

The CDR3 loop reads CSVGTSLFNEQFF. DNA for the CDR3: TGCAGCGTGGGGACTAGCCTCTTCAATGAGCAGTTCTTC. The genes are TRBV29-1 and TRBJ2-1, with TRBD2 matching over 9 bases. The J segment lost 6 bases and the V segment lost 6 bases, leaving 6 bases of the junction unmatched. This CDR3 region has 13 residues. Germline V gene sequence: CDR1 SQVTM, CDR2 ANQGSEA.

This clone is a singleton in its sample. The chain employs TRBV6-5 and TRBJ2-1; the match to TRBD2 covers 11 bases. Germline CDR1 is MNHEY and CDR2 is SVGAGI. The CDR3 consists of 13 residues. Trimming took 10 bases from V and 2 from J; bases not matched to a gene: 1. Here the CDR3 reads CATLAGAYNEQFF. Written as DNA, the CDR3 is TGTGCCACACTAGCGGGAGCCTACAATGAGCAGTTCTTC.

This chain connects TRBV5-1 to TRBJ2-3; 12 bases match TRBD2. The CDR3 contains 16 residues. The V segment lost 4 bases and the J segment 0 bases; nucleotides outside the gene matches: 3. From germline, CDR1 is SGHRS and CDR2 YFSETQ. As DNA, the CDR3 is TGCGCCAGCAGCACGCTAGCGGGGGGGAGCACAGATACGCAGTATTTT. It encodes CASSTLAGGSTDTQYF.

The chain is built from TRBV9 and TRBJ1-6; no firm D call. This CDR3 has 15 amino acids. Germline V CDR1 and CDR2: SGDLS, YYNGEE. With 0 bases removed from V and 7 bases from J, the gap between germline ends came to 11 bases. Here the CDR3 reads CASSVEDGGNSPLHF. The CDR3 nucleotides are TGTGCCAGCAGCGTAGAGGACGGCGGGAATTCACCCCTCCACTTT.

This chain links TRBV10-3 with TRBJ2-2; the match to TRBD1 covers 9 bases. The CDR3 loop spans 15 amino acids. The J segment lost 3 bases and the V segment lost 6 bases, leaving 5 bases of the junction unmatched. Looked up from germline, CDR1 is ENHRY and CDR2 is SYGVKD. The CDR3 reads CAIRTTGGYTGELFF. The CDR3, as DNA: TGTGCCATCAGGACGACAGGGGGTTACACCGGGGAGCTGTTTTTT.

This rearrangement joins TRBV15 to TRBJ2-6; D might be TRBD1 (6 bases). The CDR3 contains 21 residues. The V and J ends lost 0 bases and 0 bases respectively, with 21 bases between them. The germline V gene encodes CDR1 LNHNV and CDR2 YYDKDF (reference sequence). DNA for the CDR3: TGTGCCACCAGCAGAGATTTTGGGTTTACAGGGACCTACTCTGGGGCCAACGTCCTGACTTTC. It translates to CATSRDFGFTGTYSGANVLTF. The full variable domain, in which reference TRBV15 and TRBJ2-6 provide the parts outside the CDR3, is DAMVIQNPRYQVTQFGKPVTLSCSQTLNHNVMYWYQQKSSQAPKLLFHYYDKDFNNEADTPDNFQSRRPNTSFCFLDIRSPGLGDTAMYLCATSRDFGFTGTYSGANVLTFGAGSRLTVL.

The chain employs TRBV9 and TRBJ2-7, with D maybe TRBD1 (5 bases). CDR3 size: 14 residues. Germline lookup yields CDR1 SGDLS and CDR2 YYNGEE. Between the trimmed V and J ends, which lost 1 base and 3 bases, there was a span of 11 bases. The CDR3 nucleotides are TGTGCCAGCAGCGTATCTCCAGGGATCTACGAGCAGTACTTC. This codes for CASSVSPGIYEQYF.

V usage is TRBV7-2 and J usage is TRBJ2-2; 7 nucleotides align to TRBD2. The J segment lost 5 bases and the V segment lost 5 bases, leaving 5 bases of the junction unmatched. CDR3 length equals 14 residues. The germline gives CDR1 SGHTA, CDR2 FQGNSA. The CDR3 loop is CASSRTSDTGELFF. The DNA for the CDR3 is TGTGCCAGCAGCCGGACTAGTGATACCGGGGAGCTGTTTTTT. Full variable domain (remainder filled in from reference TRBV7-2 and TRBJ2-2): GAGVSQSPSNKVTEKGKDVELRCDPISGHTALYWYRQSLGQGLEFLIYFQGNSAPDKSGLPSDRFSAERTGGSVSTLTIQRTQQEDSAVYLCASSRTSDTGELFFGEGSRLTVL.

The chain recombines TRBV11-2 with TRBJ2-2, with unresolved D. V was cut by 3 bases and J by 3 bases, with 5 bases left in between. CDR1 is SGHAT and CDR2 is FQNNGV in the germline V gene. There are 13 residues in the CDR3. CDR3 DNA sequence: TGTGCCAGCAGCTTTACAGACACCGGGGAGCTGTTTTTT. It codes for CASSFTDTGELFF.

This sequence joins TRBV15 and TRBJ2-1; TRBD2 aligns across 8 bases. Germline V gene sequence: CDR1 LNHNV, CDR2 YYDKDF (reference sequence). The V segment lost 3 bases and the J segment 3 bases; nucleotides outside the gene matches: 4. The CDR3 loop spans 15 amino acids. CDR3 DNA sequence: TGTGCCACCAGCAGCGCGGGAGGACGCTACAATGAGCAGTTCTTC. It codes for CATSSAGGRYNEQFF.

The genes are TRBV28 and TRBJ1-6; TRBD1 matches 9 bases. V dropped 6 bases and J dropped 7; count of bases not matched to a gene: 4. The CDR3 has 14 amino acids. The germline V gene encodes CDR1 MDHEN and CDR2 SYDVKM. The CDR3, as DNA: TGTGCCAGCAGCGAGGACAGGGGAAATTCACCCCTCCACTTT. Translated: CASSEDRGNSPLHF. Complete variable domain (other parts from reference TRBV28 and TRBJ1-6): DVKVTQSSRYLVKRTGEKVFLECVQDMDHENMFWYRQDPGLGLRLIYFSYDVKMKEKGDIPEGYSVSREKKERFSLILESASTNQTSMYLCASSEDRGNSPLHFGNGTRLTVT.

V and J are TRBV19 and TRBJ2-3, with D tentatively TRBD1 (5 bases). CDR1 and CDR2 (germline): LNHDA, SQIVND (reference sequence). V lost 3 bases and J lost 0, with 10 bases in between. The CDR3 loop spans 15 amino acids. CDR3 coding DNA: TGTGCCAGTAGTATGCAGCAGGGTAGCACAGATACGCAGTATTTT. This encodes CASSMQQGSTDTQYF.

The CDR3 here is CASMRSADGNQPQHF. In DNA, the CDR3 is TGTGCCAGCATGAGATCAGCGGACGGAAATCAGCCCCAGCATTTT. This chain connects TRBV27 to TRBJ1-5; D not resolved. This CDR3 contains 15 residues. CDR1 and CDR2 (germline): MNHEY, SMNVEV (reference sequence). The ends were cut back, 7 bases at V and 4 bases at J, with 17 bases in the middle.

V is TRBV11-3 and J is TRBJ2-1, with TRBD2 matching over 9 bases. V shed 5 bases, J shed 7 bases, and the junction held 15 bases outside the gene matches. Germline CDR1 reads SGHNT; CDR2 reads YENEEA. This CDR3 has 17 amino acids. The CDR3 loop is CASSPGRGGRAGNEQFF. The CDR3 DNA follows: TGTGCCAGCAGCCCCGGCCGGGGCGGGAGGGCCGGAAATGAGCAGTTCTTC.

This clone appeared a few times. This rearrangement joins TRBV15 to TRBJ2-3, with a possible D match to TRBD1 (5 bases). CDR3 length equals 15 residues. Germline V lookup: CDR1 LNHNV, CDR2 YYDKDF (reference sequence). V dropped 0 bases and J dropped 2 bases, with 9 bases sitting between them. The CDR3 coding sequence is TGTGCCACCAGCAGAGATACAGGCTTCACAGATACGCAGTATTTT. Amino acids: CATSRDTGFTDTQYF.

This chain uses TRBV27 with TRBJ2-1; TRBD2 agrees at 9 bases. The CDR3 has 15 residues. CDR1 is MNHEY and CDR2 is SMNVEV in the germline V gene (reference sequence). V was pared by 6 bases and J by 1 base, with 4 bases of the junction left unmatched. The CDR3 DNA reads TGTGCCAGCAGGATGGCGGGAGGGTCCTACAATGAGCAGTTCTTC. It translates to CASRMAGGSYNEQFF.

The V call is TRBV11-1, the J call TRBJ2-7, with D perhaps TRBD1 (6 bases). The CDR3 contains 15 residues. The germline gives CDR1 SGHAT, CDR2 FQDESV (reference sequence). Trimming cost V 5 bases and J 2 bases, with 16 bases left between them. CDR3 sequence reads: CASSNAHRAPYEQYF. For the CDR3, the DNA is TGTGCCAGCAGCAACGCCCACAGGGCCCCCTACGAGCAGTACTTC. Full variable domain (remainder filled in from reference TRBV11-1 and TRBJ2-7): EAEVAQSPRYKITEKSQAVAFWCDPISGHATLYWYRQILGQGPELLVQFQDESVVDDSQLPKDRFSAERLKGVDSTLKIQPAELGDSAMYLCASSNAHRAPYEQYFGPGTRLTVT.

The chain uses TRBV5-4 and TRBJ2-1; TRBD2 matches 10 bases. This CDR3 spans 16 amino acids. Trimming cost V 3 bases and J 4 bases; bases outside gene matches: 7. Germline CDR1 is SGHNT and CDR2 is YYREEE (reference sequence). In nucleotides, the CDR3 is TGTGCCAGCAGCTCGCCACTAGCGGGACCGTACAATGAGCAGTTCTTC. Translated, it gives CASSSPLAGPYNEQFF.

The J gene is TRBJ1-1, the V gene TRBV5-1; maybe TRBD1 (6 bases). The CDR3 contains 14 residues. V was shortened by 4 bases and J by 2 bases, with 12 bases between the two germline ends. Germline assignment: CDR1 SGHRS and CDR2 YFSETQ. The DNA for the CDR3 is TGCGCCAGCAGCGATGACAGGTCCAACACTGAAGCTTTCTTT. Protein sequence: CASSDDRSNTEAFF.

In DNA, the CDR3 is TGTGCCAGTAGTTCCACCGGGACAGGCCGGAATCAGCCCCAGCATTTT. It yields the protein CASSSTGTGRNQPQHF. This chain connects TRBV19 to TRBJ1-5, with 8 bases identical to TRBD1. Unmatched junction bases numbered 10, after V lost 5 bases and J lost 4 bases. Germline V CDR1 and CDR2: LNHDA, SQIVND (reference sequence). This CDR3 is built from 16 residues.

V gene TRBV7-8 combines with J gene TRBJ2-4; 12 nucleotides line up with TRBD2. V shed 5 bases and J 6 bases; nucleotides not matched to a gene: 11. CDR1 is SGHVS, CDR2 FQNEAQ, per germline. The CDR3 covers 17 residues. The CDR3 coding sequence is TGTGCCAGCAGCCGAGGAGCTAGCGGGAGGGCGGGAAACATTCAGTACTTC. Its protein is CASSRGASGRAGNIQYF.

The chain links TRBV6-6 to TRBJ2-2; D gene uncertain. The CDR3 length is 11 residues. V lost 9 bases and J lost 4, with 6 bases in between. The germline V gene has CDR1 MNHNY and CDR2 SVGAGI (reference sequence). In DNA, the CDR3 is TGTGCCAGTATGCGCACCGGGGAGCTGTTTTTT. This encodes CASMRTGELFF.

The chain uses TRBV24-1 and TRBJ2-3; 8 bases line up with TRBD1. The CDR3 is 16 amino acids. V was pared by 4 bases and J by 0 bases, with 5 bases of the junction left unmatched. Germline CDR1 KGHDR, CDR2 SFDVKD. This chain's CDR3 is CATSDRTGYSTDTQYF. The CDR3 coding sequence is TGTGCCACCAGTGACCGGACAGGGTATAGCACAGATACGCAGTATTTT.

The V gene is TRBV11-1, the J gene TRBJ2-6, with 8 nucleotides matching TRBD1. Trimming took 8 bases from V and 1 from J; bases not matched to a gene: 7. Looked up from germline, CDR1 is SGHAT and CDR2 is FQDESV (reference sequence). The CDR3 spans 16 residues. CDR3 bases: TGTGCCAGCGGGCGGGACAGGTTGTCTGGGGCCAACGTCCTGACTTTC. Its protein is CASGRDRLSGANVLTF.